The 9 T cell receptor beta chains below come from one sample, sequenced in a study of blood T cell repertoires in COVID-19. Clones were sequenced by immunoSEQ multiplex PCR, and TCRdb holds only the in-frame ones, with some missing. This sample has approximately 100,000 clones; more than 65% occur once, and the top ten carry about 10%. The sample was peripheral blood. Source of these receptors: a woman aged 80 or over with acute or convalescent COVID-19.

This chain joins TRBV6-5 and TRBJ1-3, with unresolved D. Germline V gene sequence: CDR1 MNHEY, CDR2 SVGAGI. The CDR3 is 15 residues long. The V end was cut by 7 bases, the J end by 0 bases, with 13 bases between. In nucleotides, the CDR3 is TGTGCCAGCACTAAAAAGCCCGTCTCTGGAAACACCATATATTTT. Protein: CASTKKPVSGNTIYF.

This clone has a single count. The chain uses TRBV2 and TRBJ1-5; no clear D. The CDR3 has 14 residues. CDR1 is SNHLY and CDR2 is FYNNEI in the germline V gene. Trimming cost V 5 bases and J 7 bases, with 15 bases left between them. CDR3 sequence (DNA): TGTGCCAGCAGTAACCTAAATCCCAGGCAGCCCCAGCATTTT. Its translation is CASSNLNPRQPQHF.

This clone was detected only a few times. V is TRBV30 and J is TRBJ1-6; D possibly corresponds to TRBD1 (6 bases). CDR1 and CDR2 from the germline V gene are GTSNPN and SVGIG (reference sequence). The CDR3 totals 14 residues. With 4 bases removed from V and 11 bases from J, the gap between germline ends came to 18 bases. The DNA of the CDR3 is TGTGCCTGGACCCGGGACAAAAACGTCCCACCCCTCCACTTT. Translating it yields CAWTRDKNVPPLHF.

The rearrangement links TRBV4-1 to TRBJ2-6; perhaps TRBD2 as D (5 bases). CDR3 size: 18 residues. V was trimmed by 0 bases and J by 2 bases, leaving 14 bases between them. CDR1 and CDR2 (germline): MGHRA, YSYEKL. The CDR3 DNA follows: TGCGCCAGCAGCCAAGATGGGAGAGGAATGGCTGGGGCCAACGTCCTGACTTTC. Residues: CASSQDGRGMAGANVLTF.

This clone was seen only once. J is TRBJ1-4 and V is TRBV30; tentative D call: TRBD1 (5 bases). The germline V and J ends were trimmed by 0 bases and 3 bases, with 11 bases remaining between them. This CDR3 has 15 amino acids. Germline lookup yields CDR1 GTSNPN and CDR2 SVGIG (reference sequence). The CDR3 bases are TGTGCCTGGAGTGTATTAAGGGGCTCTAATGAAAAACTGTTTTTT. Protein: CAWSVLRGSNEKLFF.

V and J are TRBV6-2 or TRBV6-3 and TRBJ2-2, with 8 bases aligning to TRBD1. The trim removed 6 bases at V and 5 bases at J, leaving 11 bases unmatched. The CDR3 has 16 amino acids. Germline V gene sequence: CDR1 MNHEY, CDR2 SVGEGT. CDR3 in amino acids: CASSPTGTGRTGELFF. In DNA, the CDR3 is TGTGCCAGCAGCCCTACCGGGACAGGAAGGACCGGGGAGCTGTTTTTT.

The chain is built from TRBV7-2 and TRBJ1-3; no reliable D call. The CDR3 totals 14 residues. The germline V gene encodes CDR1 SGHTA and CDR2 FQGNSA. V lost 4 bases to trimming and J lost 1 base, with 8 bases between them. The CDR3 DNA reads as TGTGCCAGCAGCTCGAGTTTTTCTGGAAACACCATATATTTT. Amino acid sequence: CASSSSFSGNTIYF.

The chain employs TRBV7-2 and TRBJ1-1; TRBD1 agrees at 7 bases. Losses at the gene ends were 5 bases for V and 7 bases for J; bases not matched to a gene: 7. The V gene's germline CDR1 is SGHTA and CDR2 FQGNSA. This CDR3 region has 13 residues. CDR3 sequence (DNA): TGTGCCAGCAGCCCGGGACAGAGGAATGAAGCTTTCTTT. Amino acids: CASSPGQRNEAFF.

This clone was seen more than once but under ten times. The rearrangement joins TRBV23-1 to TRBJ2-5; tentatively, D is TRBD2 (6 bases). TRBV23-1 is placed among ORFs of uncertain function. Trimming removed 4 bases at V and 4 bases at J, with 19 bases between. The CDR3 runs 16 residues. CDR3 nucleotides: TGCGCCAGCAGTCCAGTTGGGCCCGGGGGAAGAGAGACCCAGTACTTC. Translated, it gives CASSPVGPGGRETQYF.